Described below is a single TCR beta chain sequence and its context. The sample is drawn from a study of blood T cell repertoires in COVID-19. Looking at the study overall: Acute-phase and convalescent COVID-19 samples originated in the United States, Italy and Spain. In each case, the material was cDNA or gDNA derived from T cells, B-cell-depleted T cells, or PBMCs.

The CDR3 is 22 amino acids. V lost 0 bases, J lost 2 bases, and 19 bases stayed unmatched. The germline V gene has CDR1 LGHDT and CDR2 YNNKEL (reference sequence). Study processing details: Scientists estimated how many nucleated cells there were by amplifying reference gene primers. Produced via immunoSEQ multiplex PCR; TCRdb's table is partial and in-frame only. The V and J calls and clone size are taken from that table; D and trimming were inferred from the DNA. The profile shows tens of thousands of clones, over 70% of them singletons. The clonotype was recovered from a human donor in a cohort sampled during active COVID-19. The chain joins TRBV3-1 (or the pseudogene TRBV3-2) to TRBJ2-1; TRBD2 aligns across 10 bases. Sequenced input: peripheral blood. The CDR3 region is CASSQDSHPGVSGRAPYNEQFF. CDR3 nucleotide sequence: TGTGCCAGCAGCCAAGACTCCCACCCAGGGGTGAGCGGGAGGGCCCCCTACAATGAGCAGTTCTTC.